Listed below are T cell receptor beta chains from one sample, sequenced in a study of OX40 agonist ivuxolimab in advanced cancers. Clones were read by immunoSEQ multiplex PCR, and TCRdb kept only the in-frame ones, dropping some. The sample gives 25,000 to 35,000 clones, around 80% of which show up once; around a quarter is in the top ten. The sequenced sample was CD4+ or CD8+ T cells sorted from blood, obtained in a trial of the OX40 agonist ivuxolimab. Every receptor here comes from an adult with an advanced solid tumor such as melanoma, head and neck, liver or kidney cancer. CDR3s include the opening cysteine and the closing phenylalanine or tryptophan. The order of the fields is CDR3 protein, CDR3 DNA, clone size, D gene, V gene, J gene. The D gene is left open where the match is weak. Clone size is shown for a subset of rows, as once, few, many or a class of expanded clone.

CASSATGSGNTIYF	TGCGCCAGCAGCGCGACAGGATCTGGAAACACCATATATTTT	-	-	TRBV5-1	TRBJ1-3
CASSPSSGTSGYNEQFF	TGTGCCAGCTCACCTTCCTCCGGGACTAGCGGCTACAATGAGCAGTTCTTC	-	TRBD2	TRBV18	TRBJ2-1
CASSLGRLAGGQQETQYF	TGTGCCAGCAGCTTAGGGAGACTAGCGGGGGGGCAACAAGAGACCCAGTACTTC	-	TRBD2	TRBV7-2	TRBJ2-5
CASSPGPTSGNTIYF	TGTGCCAGCTCACCGGGGCCCACCTCTGGAAACACCATATATTTT	-	-	TRBV18	TRBJ1-3
CASSYSTSGAYEQYF	TGTGCCAGCAGTTACTCGACTAGCGGGGCCTACGAGCAGTACTTC	medium-sized	TRBD2	TRBV6-5	TRBJ2-7
CASSLGGGLATNEKLFF	TGTGCCAGCAGTCTCGGAGGGGGGTTGGCAACTAATGAAAAACTGTTTTTT	-	-	TRBV28	TRBJ1-4
CASSLGTANTEAFF	TGCGCCAGCAGCTTGGGGACAGCCAACACTGAAGCTTTCTTT	-	-	TRBV5-1	TRBJ1-1
CASSLPGLAYEQYF	TGTGCCAGCAGTTTGCCGGGACTAGCCTACGAGCAGTACTTC	once	TRBD2	TRBV28	TRBJ2-7
CAWSVRDKNIQYF	TGTGCCTGGAGTGTGAGAGACAAAAACATTCAGTACTTC	few	-	TRBV30	TRBJ2-4
CASSVEGLAGALTDTQYF	TGTGCCAGCAGCGTAGAAGGACTAGCGGGGGCCCTCACAGATACGCAGTATTTT	-	TRBD2	TRBV9	TRBJ2-3
CASSGGPQETQYF	TGCGCCAGCAGTGGGGGGCCGCAAGAGACCCAGTACTTC	-	-	TRBV5-1	TRBJ2-5
CASSGRGISYEQYF	TGTGCCAGCAGTGGCAGGGGGATTAGCTACGAGCAGTACTTC	-	TRBD1	TRBV2	TRBJ2-7
CASSYADRVEGYTF	TGTGCCAGCAGTTACGCAGACAGGGTTGAAGGCTACACCTTC	few	TRBD1	TRBV6-6	TRBJ1-2
CASTLLSGGAHGTQYF	TGTGCCAGCACCCTATTGAGCGGGGGGGCCCATGGGACCCAGTACTTC	-	TRBD2	TRBV7-2	TRBJ2-5
CASSVAPASGGAGETQYF	TGTGCCAGCAGCGTAGCTCCGGCTAGCGGGGGGGCTGGGGAGACCCAGTACTTC	-	TRBD2	TRBV9	TRBJ2-5
CASSLGGDTGELFF	TGTGCTAGCAGCTTAGGGGGGGACACCGGGGAGCTGTTTTTT	-	-	TRBV7-7	TRBJ2-2
CASSRLTFLSGANVLTF	TGTGCCAGCAGCCGGCTAACCTTTCTCTCTGGGGCCAACGTCCTGACTTTC	-	-	TRBV28	TRBJ2-6
CAWSVLKTGELFF	TGTGCCTGGAGTGTACTCAAGACCGGGGAGCTGTTTTTT	-	-	TRBV30	TRBJ2-2
CASSEAPKIVWVVPEAFF	TGTGCCAGCAGTGAAGCGCCTAAAATCGTATGGGTGGTTCCTGAAGCTTTCTTT	-	-	TRBV6-1	TRBJ1-1
CACPVGNSGNTIYF	TGTGCCTGTCCCGTGGGTAACTCTGGAAACACCATATATTTT	-	-	TRBV30	TRBJ1-3
CASSYGQGLAKNIQYF	TGTGCCAGCAGCTATGGACAGGGACTAGCCAAAAACATTCAGTACTTC	-	TRBD1	TRBV7-2	TRBJ2-4
CASSLGTVPETQYF	TGTGCCAGCAGTTTAGGGACGGTCCCAGAGACCCAGTACTTC	-	-	TRBV27	TRBJ2-5
CASSLLAGGYQETQYF	TGCGCCAGCAGCCTACTAGCGGGGGGGTACCAAGAGACCCAGTACTTC	-	TRBD2	TRBV5-1	TRBJ2-5
CSAISGTEAFF	TGCAGTGCTATTTCCGGGACTGAAGCTTTCTTT	few	-	TRBV20-1	TRBJ1-1
CAWRARDRDINIQYF	TGTGCCTGGAGAGCACGGGACAGGGACATAAACATTCAGTACTTC	-	TRBD1	TRBV30	TRBJ2-4
CASSFTSSAGEQFF	TGTGCCAGCAGCTTCACTAGCTCTGCTGGAGAGCAGTTCTTC	-	-	TRBV5-8	TRBJ2-1
CAISRGLAEETQYF	TGTGCCATCAGCCGAGGACTAGCGGAAGAGACCCAGTACTTC	-	TRBD2	TRBV10-3	TRBJ2-5
CASSPRGGTARYEQYF	TGCGCCAGCAGCCCTAGGGGGGGGACAGCACGTTACGAGCAGTACTTC	-	-	TRBV5-1	TRBJ2-7
CASSYKRNSPLHF	TGTGCCAGCAGTTACAAGAGGAATTCACCCCTCCACTTT	-	-	TRBV6-5	TRBJ1-6
CASSVGTSGGEQFF	TGTGCCAGCAGCGTCGGGACTAGCGGGGGTGAGCAGTTCTTC	once	TRBD2	TRBV9	TRBJ2-1
CASSLRVRTASTYTQYF	TGTGCCAGCAGCTTGCGGGTTAGGACAGCCTCTACGTATACGCAGTATTTT	-	-	TRBV5-6	TRBJ2-3
CASSPINQPQHF	TGTGCCAGCAGCCCAATTAATCAGCCCCAGCATTTT	-	-	TRBV7-9	TRBJ1-5
CASSFLDSLYSNQPQHF	TGTGCCAGCAGTTTCTTGGACAGCCTCTATAGCAATCAGCCCCAGCATTTT	medium-sized	-	TRBV28	TRBJ1-5